Below, one T cell receptor beta chain is given with its context. Its antigen is as yet unknown. Germline V gives CDR1 SGHNT, CDR2 YYREEE (reference sequence). This CDR3 has 16 amino acids. The trim removed 0 bases at V and 5 bases at J, leaving 5 bases unmatched. The source of the sample is a study of T cell responses to AZD1222 COVID-19 vaccine. Study-level points and caveats: All repertoire sampling was performed exclusively after the peak T cell response. Seropositivity was recorded at baseline in only six AZD1222 recipients.

This table comes from immunoSEQ multiplex PCR, and its TCRdb copy is limited to in-frame clones, with some not included. The table has about 96,000 clones, under 95% seen once. The sequence came from an adult in good health. The chain has TRBV5-4 and TRBJ2-2; 9 bases map to TRBD1. The input for sequencing was peripheral blood, taken on day 0 of MenACWY control vaccination. The CDR3 region is CASSLGTGGVTGELFF. The DNA for the CDR3 is TGTGCCAGCAGCTTGGGAACAGGGGGCGTAACCGGGGAGCTGTTTTTT.